This entry lists 25 T cell receptor beta chains sequenced from one sample in a study of blood T cell repertoires in COVID-19. The assay was immunoSEQ multiplex PCR, and TCRdb's table has in-frame clones only and misses some. The sample contains roughly 96,000 clones, 82% of which appear only once. Sample: peripheral blood. The source of these receptors is an elderly man with acute or convalescent COVID-19.

A few counts support this clone. The rearrangement joins TRBV3-1 (or the pseudogene TRBV3-2) to TRBJ2-1, with 9 nucleotides matching TRBD1. The CDR3 contains 14 residues. J gave up 9 bases and V 4 bases, and 7 bases lay outside the gene matches. In germline, CDR1 is LGHDT, CDR2 YNNKEL (reference sequence). The DNA of the CDR3 is TGTGCCAGCAGCCCCCGGGACAGGGAAGCTGAGCAGTTCTTC. It specifies CASSPRDREAEQFF.

The chain has TRBV2 and TRBJ2-5; perhaps TRBD2 as D (6 bases). This CDR3 spans 13 amino acids. Trimming took 5 bases from V and 5 from J, leaving 12 bases between them. Per the germline V gene, CDR1 is SNHLY and CDR2 is FYNNEI. Here the CDR3 reads CASSRLVAETQYF. In DNA form, the CDR3 reads TGTGCCAGCAGTCGACTAGTAGCGGAGACCCAGTACTTC.

The chain carries TRBV28 and TRBJ1-4; D remains ambiguous. Trimming left V 6 bases short and J 5 bases short, with 16 bases between. This CDR3 has 15 residues. Germline V lookup: CDR1 MDHEN, CDR2 SYDVKM. As DNA, the CDR3 is TGTGCCAGCAGAAAACCCCGGGGTAGAAATGAAAAACTGTTTTTT. Amino acids: CASRKPRGRNEKLFF.

The chain has TRBV18 and TRBJ1-2; tentative D call: TRBD1 (6 bases). Germline CDR1 KGHSH, CDR2 LQKENI. The V gene lost 3 bases and the J gene lost 6 bases, with 14 bases spanning the gap. The CDR3 loop spans 14 amino acids. CDR3 nucleotides: TGTGCCAGCTCACCGAAGCAGGGGATTGATGGCTACACCTTC. Its translation is CASSPKQGIDGYTF.

The chain carries TRBV11-2 and TRBJ2-7; tentatively, D is TRBD1 (6 bases). V lost 1 base and J lost 4, with 11 bases in between. The CDR3 runs to 14 residues. From germline, CDR1 is SGHAT and CDR2 FQNNGV. The CDR3 DNA is TGTGCCAGCAGCTTAGGGACAGTTGAATACGAGCAGTACTTC. Protein sequence: CASSLGTVEYEQYF.

The rearrangement uses TRBV18 and TRBJ2-2, with 8 positions matching TRBD1. The ends lost 6 bases at V and 2 bases at J; junction bases unmatched: 8. Germline V lookup: CDR1 KGHSH, CDR2 LQKENI. The CDR3 sequence is 16 residues long. The CDR3 coding sequence is TGTGCCAGCTCCCTTGGACAGGGTATCAACACCGGGGAGCTGTTTTTT. Amino acid sequence: CASSLGQGINTGELFF.

The rearrangement joins TRBV28 to TRBJ2-3; 10 bases map to TRBD1. With V trimmed by 7 bases and J by 2 bases, 6 bases remained unmatched. From germline, CDR1 is MDHEN and CDR2 SYDVKM. The CDR3 is 15 residues long. CDR3 amino acids: CASMRTGGFTDTQYF. CDR3 coding DNA: TGTGCCAGCATGAGGACAGGGGGTTTCACAGATACGCAGTATTTT.

This clone occurred once. A junction end diverges from the germline sequence, so it may reflect a read error. The chain joins TRBV7-7 to TRBJ2-1; TRBD1 matches 10 bases. CDR3 size: 14 residues. The V gene's germline CDR1 is SSHAT and CDR2 FNYEAQ (reference sequence). CDR3 DNA sequence: TGTGCTAGCAGCCGGGGACAGGGGAACAATGAGCAGTTCTTC. Translated: CASSRGQGNNEQFF.

V is TRBV7-2 and J is TRBJ2-7, with 7 bases identical to TRBD1. Germline lookup yields CDR1 SGHTA and CDR2 FQGNSA. This CDR3 has 13 residues. V shed 1 base, J shed 6 bases, and the junction held 3 bases outside the gene matches. Written as DNA, the CDR3 is TGTGCCAGCAGCTTAGATCCAGGGGGCGAGCAGTACTTC. It codes for CASSLDPGGEQYF.

The chain has TRBV29-1 and TRBJ2-3; D gene uncertain. The CDR3 runs 11 residues. V dropped 3 bases and J dropped 5 bases, with 6 bases sitting between them. Germline V gene sequence: CDR1 SQVTM, CDR2 ANQGSEA. The CDR3 loop is CSVESRDTQYF. The CDR3 DNA is TGCAGCGTTGAGAGTAGAGATACGCAGTATTTT.

The rearrangement uses TRBV9 and TRBJ1-5, with D perhaps matching TRBD1 (6 bases). V lost 3 bases to trimming and J lost 2 bases, with 15 bases between them. CDR3 length equals 16 residues. In germline, CDR1 is SGDLS, CDR2 YYNGEE. CDR3 loop: CASSEGGARGNQPQHF. CDR3 coding DNA: TGTGCCAGCAGCGAGGGGGGGGCCAGGGGCAATCAGCCCCAGCATTTT. The variable domain in full, completed from reference TRBV9 and TRBJ1-5, reads DSGVTQTPKHLITATGQRVTLRCSPRSGDLSVYWYQQSLDQGLQFLIQYYNGEERAKGNILERFSAQQFPDLHSELNLSSLELGDSALYFCASSEGGARGNQPQHFGDGTRLSIL.

CDR3 in DNA: TGTGCCAGCAGTTCTCGGACAGCCCCCTCTGGCTACACCTTC. It translates to CASSSRTAPSGYTF. V and J are TRBV27 and TRBJ1-2; weak D call: TRBD1 (6 bases). Germline V gene data show CDR1 as MNHEY and CDR2 as SMNVEV (reference sequence). This CDR3 is built from 14 residues. V was shortened by 4 bases and J by 7 bases, with 16 bases between the two germline ends.

The CDR3 loop reads CASSSSLPGYGYTF. In DNA, the CDR3 is TGTGCCAGCAGCTCATCCTTACCGGGGTATGGCTACACCTTC. This chain connects TRBV7-2 to TRBJ1-2; D is uncertain. The germline V gene has CDR1 SGHTA and CDR2 FQGNSA. With 4 bases removed from V and 5 bases from J, the gap between germline ends came to 14 bases. CDR3 length: 14 residues.

The genes are TRBV21-1 and TRBJ1-1; the table's D call TRBD1 went unverified against the DNA. TRBV21-1 is an annotated pseudogene. The CDR3 is made up of 16 amino acids. The CDR3 loop reads CASGLTGRELTPLAFF. CDR3 coding DNA: TGTGCCAGCGGACTCACAGGGCGCGAACTGACGCCTTTGGCTTTCTTT.

The chain has TRBV2 and TRBJ1-5, with D possibly TRBD1 on 6 matching bases. The CDR3 loop spans 14 amino acids. V was cut by 5 bases and J by 7 bases, with 15 bases left in between. Per germline, CDR1 SNHLY and CDR2 FYNNEI. For the CDR3, the DNA is TGTGCCAGCAGTTTACAGGGTGTCGTGCAGCCCCAGCATTTT. It specifies CASSLQGVVQPQHF.

J is TRBJ2-7 and V is TRBV7-8, with 7 bases identical to TRBD1. The CDR3 spans 14 residues. V lost 5 bases to trimming and J lost 1 base; unmatched junction nucleotides: 5. Per germline, CDR1 SGHVS and CDR2 FQNEAQ. The CDR3 DNA reads as TGTGCCAGCAGCCCAAGACAGGGATCCTACGAGCAGTACTTC. It codes for CASSPRQGSYEQYF.

This clone came up once. V gene TRBV7-2 combines with J gene TRBJ1-4, with D perhaps TRBD1 (6 bases). There are 15 residues in the CDR3. Trimming left V 5 bases short and J 5 bases short, with 15 bases between. CDR1 is SGHTA and CDR2 is FQGNSA in the germline V gene. This CDR3 reads CASSGNRVLNEKLFF. The CDR3 bases are TGTGCCAGCAGCGGAAACAGGGTCCTCAATGAAAAACTGTTTTTT.

The chain is built from TRBV5-5 and TRBJ2-1; 9 bases map to TRBD1. CDR3 length: 15 residues. V dropped 3 bases and J dropped 7; count of bases not matched to a gene: 8. Germline values: CDR1 SGHKS, CDR2 YYEKEE (reference sequence). Written as DNA, the CDR3 is TGTGCCAGCAGCTCGTGGGACAGGGACTCTAATGAGCAGTTCTTC. Translation gives CASSSWDRDSNEQFF.

The chain carries TRBV18 and TRBJ1-6; 12 bases agree with TRBD1. V lost 3 bases to trimming and J lost 9 bases; unmatched junction nucleotides: 3. The CDR3 length is 15 residues. Germline V gene sequence: CDR1 KGHSH, CDR2 LQKENI. CDR3 sequence: CASSPGQGAFSPLHF. For the CDR3, the DNA is TGTGCCAGCTCACCGGGACAGGGGGCATTTTCACCCCTCCACTTT.

The chain employs TRBV5-1 and TRBJ1-1; a weak D match, TRBD1 (6 bases). Germline CDR1 and CDR2: SGHRS and YFSETQ. The V and J ends lost 4 bases and 0 bases respectively, with 19 bases between them. The CDR3 consists of 17 residues. CDR3 DNA: TGCGCCAGCAGCCCTGGACAGCCTAAATTCATGAACACTGAAGCTTTCTTT. This translates into CASSPGQPKFMNTEAFF.

This clone was picked up one time. The rearrangement links TRBV5-5 to TRBJ1-2; 7 bases are a match to TRBD1. The CDR3 is 13 amino acids. V was clipped by 4 bases and J by 13 bases; unmatched bases: 13. Germline V gives CDR1 SGHKS, CDR2 YYEKEE (reference sequence). CDR3 nucleotides: TGTGCCAGCAGCCCGACCTCGGGACAGTCCGCCACCTTC. It yields the protein CASSPTSGQSATF. Combining the CDR3 with reference TRBV5-5 and TRBJ1-2 gives the whole variable domain DAGVTQSPTHLIKTRGQQVTLRCSPISGHKSVSWYQQVLGQGPQFIFQYYEKEERGRGNFPDRFSARQFPNYSSELNVNALLLGDSALYLCASSPTSGQSATFGSGTRLTVV.

The chain recombines TRBV5-1 with TRBJ1-5; TRBD1 matches 7 bases. After removal of 0 bases from V and 3 bases from J, the junction contained 9 bases not matched to a gene. CDR1 SGHRS and CDR2 YFSETQ come from the germline V gene. The CDR3 sequence is 17 residues long. Here the CDR3 DNA reads TGCGCCAGCAGCTTGGGACCACAGGGGATCCTCAATCAGCCCCAGCATTTT. Its translation: CASSLGPQGILNQPQHF.

The chain couples TRBV2 to TRBJ2-7, with a tentative D call TRBD2 (5 bases). The CDR3 is 12 amino acids. Germline loops: CDR1 SNHLY, CDR2 FYNNEI. Trimming left V 4 bases short and J 13 bases short, with 17 bases between. The CDR3 sequence is CASSVGLQKSYF. DNA of the CDR3: TGTGCCAGCAGTGTAGGACTCCAAAAATCTTACTTC.

The chain is built from TRBV5-1 and TRBJ2-5, with D possibly TRBD2 on 5 matching bases. Trimming stripped 0 bases from V and 5 bases from J, with 11 bases between. CDR1 and CDR2 from the germline V gene are SGHRS and YFSETQ. This CDR3 contains 14 residues. The CDR3 region has the DNA TGCGCCAGCAGCTTGGGAGGGCGGAGCGAGACCCAGTACTTC. Its translation: CASSLGGRSETQYF.

This clone was picked up one time. V usage is TRBV6-5 and J usage is TRBJ2-2, with 14 bases matching TRBD2. V shed 6 bases, J shed 6 bases, and the junction held 3 bases outside the gene matches. CDR1 is MNHEY and CDR2 is SVGAGI in the germline V gene. The CDR3 is 15 amino acids. CDR3 bases: TGTGCCAGCAGGTTGACTAGCGGGAGGGCCGGGGAGCTGTTTTTT. Translated: CASRLTSGRAGELFF.